This TCR beta chain was sequenced in a study of cytomegalovirus exposure and HLA in healthy donors. Whole-study findings and limits: Analyses of presence and absence presupposed an approximately uniform sequencing depth across donors.

The CDR3 length is 14 residues. Germline CDR1 is MNHNS and CDR2 is SASEGT. Deletions cut 2 bases from V and 0 bases from J, with 8 bases between. Remarks on this clone: Antigen: not known.

Amplification used 60 Vbeta primers and 13 Jbeta primers. The table came from immunoSEQ multiplex PCR; TCRdb's copy has only in-frame clones and leaves some out. The sample lists roughly 70,000 clones, around 69% occurring once. V and J are TRBV6-1 and TRBJ2-7; no clear D. The source is a human donor in good health. The specimen sequenced was PBMCs. DNA for the CDR3: TGTGCCAGCAGTGAACGGGTCTTCTCCTACGAGCAGTACTTC. Protein product: CASSERVFSYEQYF.